This T cell receptor (beta chain) was profiled in a study of OX40 agonist ivuxolimab in advanced cancers. Study context: The group had a mean age of about 60 years, ranged from about 20 to 90, and was roughly 80% male. A history of anti-PD-1, anti-PD-L1 or anti-CTLA-4 therapy was acceptable, and 40% had some. Study-level results: Clonal expansion by week 6 occurred in CD4+ and CD8+ blood T cells (at 0.1 to 3.0 mg/kg).

Method: immunoSEQ multiplex PCR; TCRdb's copy keeps in-frame clones and lacks some. This table holds about 68,000 clones, approximately 80% found once. CDR3 length: 14 amino acids. Germline V gene data show CDR1 as MNHNY and CDR2 as SVGAGI (reference sequence). The V gene lost 0 bases and the J gene lost 4 bases, with 8 bases spanning the gap. Regarding this clone: Its target is not known.

Sequencing was performed on CD4+ or CD8+ T cells sorted from blood, taken in a trial of the OX40 agonist ivuxolimab. The clonotype was recovered from an adult with an advanced solid tumor such as melanoma, head and neck, liver or kidney cancer. The rearrangement joins TRBV6-6 to TRBJ2-3; tentative D call: TRBD2 (6 bases). CDR3 amino acids: CASSYSSGADTQYF. CDR3 nucleotide sequence: TGTGCCAGCAGTTACTCTTCGGGAGCAGATACGCAGTATTTT.